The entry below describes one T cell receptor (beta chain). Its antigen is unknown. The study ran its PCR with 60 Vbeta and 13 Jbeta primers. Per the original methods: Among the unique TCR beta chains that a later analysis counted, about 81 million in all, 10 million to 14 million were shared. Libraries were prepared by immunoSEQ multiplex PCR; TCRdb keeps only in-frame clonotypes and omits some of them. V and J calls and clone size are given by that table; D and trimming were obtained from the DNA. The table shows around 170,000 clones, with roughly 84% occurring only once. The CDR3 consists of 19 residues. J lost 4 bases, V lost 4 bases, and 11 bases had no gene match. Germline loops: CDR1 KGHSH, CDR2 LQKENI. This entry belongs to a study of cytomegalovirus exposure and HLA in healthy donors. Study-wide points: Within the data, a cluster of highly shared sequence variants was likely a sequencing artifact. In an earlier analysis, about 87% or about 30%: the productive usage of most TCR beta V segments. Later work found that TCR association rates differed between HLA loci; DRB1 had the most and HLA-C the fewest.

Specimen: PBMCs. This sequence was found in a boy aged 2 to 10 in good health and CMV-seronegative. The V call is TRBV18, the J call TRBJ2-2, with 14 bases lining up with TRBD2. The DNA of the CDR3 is TGTGCCAGCTCACATGGGACTAGCGGGAGATTGTTTACCACCGGGGAGCTGTTTTTT. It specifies CASSHGTSGRLFTTGELFF.